The rows below give T cell receptor beta chains drawn from one sample of a study of cytomegalovirus exposure and HLA in healthy donors. The data were produced by immunoSEQ multiplex PCR, yet TCRdb's version contains in-frame clones alone and is incomplete. In all, the sample yields 150,000 to 200,000 clones. Specimen: PBMCs. These receptors were obtained from a man in his thirties or forties in good health and CMV-seronegative. Both conserved end residues are part of each CDR3. Each record gives: V gene, J gene, D gene, CDR3 length, CDR3 protein, CDR3 DNA. D genes are given only for firm matches.

TRBV9	TRBJ2-7	TRBD2	18	CASSVGVAGGVIIDEQYF	TGTGCCAGCAGCGTAGGGGTAGCGGGAGGGGTCATCATCGACGAGCAGTACTTC
TRBV11-3	TRBJ1-2	TRBD1	15	CASSLAGQVNYGYTF	TGTGCCAGCAGCTTAGCAGGACAGGTTAACTATGGCTACACCTTC
TRBV30	TRBJ1-4	.	17	CAWSVGQGGGTNEKLFF	TGTGCCTGGAGTGTTGGCCAGGGTGGAGGGACTAATGAAAAACTGTTTTTT
TRBV4-1	TRBJ1-2	.	12	CASSREGGGYTF	TGCGCCAGCAGCCGAGAAGGAGGAGGCTACACCTTC
TRBV30	TRBJ2-7	.	16	CAWSVLGSGGLHEQYF	TGTGCCTGGAGTGTACTGGGTAGCGGAGGTCTCCACGAGCAGTACTTC
TRBV27	TRBJ2-3	.	13	CASSSTSTDTQYF	TGTGCCAGCAGTTCTACTTCCACAGATACGCAGTATTTT
TRBV19	TRBJ2-3	.	16	CASKNRGGGATDTQYF	TGTGCCAGTAAAAACCGAGGTGGGGGGGCAACAGATACGCAGTATTTT
TRBV7-2	TRBJ1-1	.	13	CASSFQRDTEAFF	TGTGCCAGCAGCTTTCAGAGGGACACTGAAGCTTTCTTT
TRBV27	TRBJ1-1	TRBD1	15	CASSWDRRLNTEAFF	TGTGCCAGCAGTTGGGACAGGCGATTGAACACTGAAGCTTTCTTT
TRBV19	TRBJ2-3	TRBD2	13	CASKPAGADTQYF	TGTGCCAGTAAACCAGCGGGGGCAGATACGCAGTATTTT
TRBV6-1	TRBJ1-5	TRBD1	15	CASSPTGGSRQPQHF	TGTGCCAGCAGTCCGACAGGGGGCAGCCGCCAGCCCCAGCATTTT
TRBV15	TRBJ1-2	.	15	CATSRTGGVGYGYTF	TGTGCCACCAGCAGGACGGGGGGGGTCGGGTATGGCTACACCTTC
TRBV5-6	TRBJ2-7	.	13	CASSWGQGAAEYF	.
TRBV6-5	TRBJ1-5	TRBD1	14	CASRVTGYHQPQHF	TGTGCCAGCAGAGTGACAGGGTACCATCAGCCCCAGCATTTT
TRBV29-1	TRBJ1-2	.	12	CSVESGGYGYTF	TGCAGCGTTGAAAGCGGTGGGTATGGCTACACCTTC
TRBV9	TRBJ2-2	TRBD1	15	CASSARTGNTGELFF	TGTGCCAGCAGCGCGAGGACAGGTAACACCGGGGAGCTGTTTTTT
TRBV7-2	TRBJ2-5	TRBD1	14	CASSLIGGWETQYF	TGTGCCAGCAGCCTGATAGGGGGCTGGGAGACCCAGTACTTC
TRBV2	TRBJ2-1	.	14	CASSELGGYNEQFF	TGTGCCAGCAGTGAATTAGGGGGTTACAATGAGCAGTTCTTC
TRBV10-1	TRBJ1-2	.	12	CASSDGDWGYTF	TGCGCCAGCAGTGACGGGGACTGGGGCTACACCTTC
TRBV9	TRBJ2-1	TRBD2	16	CASSPTGLAAYNEQFF	TGTGCCAGCAGCCCCACGGGACTAGCGGCTTACAATGAGCAGTTCTTC
TRBV9	TRBJ1-3	.	13	CASSVGGGNTIYF	TGTGCCAGCAGCGTCGGAGGAGGAAACACCATATATTTT
TRBV5-4	TRBJ2-3	TRBD2	17	CASSSRLAGVRTDTQYF	TGTGCCAGCAGCTCCCGACTAGCGGGGGTCCGCACAGATACGCAGTATTTT
TRBV7-9	TRBJ2-7	.	12	CASSSSSYEQYF	TGTGCCAGCAGCTCTAGCTCCTACGAGCAGTACTTC
TRBV6-5	TRBJ1-1	.	14	CASSYSSGADEAFF	TGTGCCAGCAGTTACTCGAGTGGGGCTGATGAAGCTTTCTTT
TRBV18	TRBJ1-1	TRBD1	17	CASSPPGQFLVSTEAFF	TGTGCCAGCTCACCACCGGGACAGTTTCTAGTGAGCACTGAAGCTTTCTTT
TRBV5-1	TRBJ1-3	TRBD1	16	CASSFHRGFSGNTIYF	TGCGCCAGCAGCTTTCACAGGGGGTTCTCTGGAAACACCATATATTTT
TRBV5-1	TRBJ2-2	.	13	CASSFQTYGELFF	TGCGCCAGCAGCTTCCAAACCTACGGGGAGCTGTTTTTT
TRBV5-1	TRBJ2-7	TRBD2	13	CASSERGAGEQYF	TGCGCCAGCAGCGAAAGAGGAGCGGGAGAGCAGTACTTC
TRBV7-2	TRBJ1-6	.	15	CASSLVPTYNSPLHF	TGTGCCAGCAGCTTAGTCCCCACCTATAATTCACCCCTCCACTTT
TRBV5-1	TRBJ1-4	TRBD1	15	CASSVDRGRQEKLFF	TGCGCCAGCAGCGTGGACAGGGGGCGCCAGGAAAAACTGTTTTTT
TRBV5-1	TRBJ2-5	.	15	CASSLVPGFQETQYF	TGCGCCAGCAGCTTGGTCCCCGGGTTCCAAGAGACCCAGTACTTC
TRBV4-1	TRBJ1-3	.	16	CASSQESGFSGNTIYF	TGCGCCAGCAGCCAAGAGTCGGGGTTCTCTGGAAACACCATATATTTT
TRBV14	TRBJ1-2	TRBD1	18	CASSAGDRVSVSNYGYTF	TGTGCCAGCAGCGCGGGGGACAGGGTCTCGGTTTCCAACTATGGCTACACCTTC
TRBV19	TRBJ1-2	TRBD1	14	CASSPDRGNYGYTF	TGTGCCAGTAGTCCGGACAGGGGGAACTATGGCTACACCTTC
TRBV11-3	TRBJ2-5	.	13	CASEVQGSETQYF	TGTGCCAGCGAGGTACAGGGAAGCGAGACCCAGTACTTC
TRBV7-8	TRBJ2-5	.	14	CASSSPGGRETQYF	TGTGCCAGCAGCTCCCCCGGAGGGCGAGAGACCCAGTACTTC